These T cell receptor beta chains were read from a single sample in a study of shared clonotypes between healthy human individuals. Profiled with immunoSEQ multiplex PCR; TCRdb holds only in-frame clones, not every one. The table lists under 200,000 clones, approximately 92% of them singletons. The sample consisted of naive CD4+ T cells sorted from blood. The receptors here all came from a woman in her 30s in good health. CDR3s include the opening cysteine and the closing phenylalanine or tryptophan. Fields, in order: D gene, J gene, V gene, clone size, CDR3 DNA, CDR3 protein. The D gene is left open where the match is weak. Only some rows state a clone size, as once, few, many or a class for expanded clones.

D gene: NA; J gene: TRBJ1-1; V gene: TRBV5-1; clone size: NA; CDR3 DNA: TGCGCCAGCAGCTGGGGACTCGCGAACACTGAAGCTTTCTTT; CDR3 protein: CASSWGLANTEAFF
D gene: TRBD2; J gene: TRBJ2-3; V gene: TRBV7-9; clone size: once; CDR3 DNA: TGTGCCAGCAGCATTACTAGCGGCGCTAGCACAGATACGCAGTATTTT; CDR3 protein: CASSITSGASTDTQYF
D gene: NA; J gene: TRBJ2-7; V gene: TRBV2; clone size: NA; CDR3 DNA: TGTGCCAGCAGTCTACTCACGGGGTCCTACGAGCAGTACTTC; CDR3 protein: CASSLLTGSYEQYF
D gene: NA; J gene: TRBJ1-2; V gene: TRBV7-9; clone size: NA; CDR3 DNA: TGTGCCAGCAGCTTAGTAGGGACACCAAACTATGGCTACACCTTC; CDR3 protein: CASSLVGTPNYGYTF
D gene: TRBD2; J gene: TRBJ2-7; V gene: TRBV28; clone size: NA; CDR3 DNA: TGTGCCACGCAGGTGGCTAGCGGGTGGTCGGGCTACGAGCAGTACTTC; CDR3 protein: CATQVASGWSGYEQYF
D gene: TRBD1; J gene: TRBJ2-5; V gene: TRBV30; clone size: NA; CDR3 DNA: TGTGCCTGGAGGGCACAGGGGGCAAGGGAGACCCAGTACTTC; CDR3 protein: CAWRAQGARETQYF
D gene: TRBD1; J gene: TRBJ1-1; V gene: TRBV6-4; clone size: NA; CDR3 DNA: TGTGCCAGCAGTTCTACTTCGACAGGGGCGGGTGCTTTCTTT; CDR3 protein: CASSSTSTGAGAFF
D gene: TRBD1; J gene: TRBJ2-7; V gene: TRBV6-6; clone size: once; CDR3 DNA: TGTGCCAGCAGCACAGCAGGGGGTCCTTACCACGAGCAGTACTTC; CDR3 protein: CASSTAGGPYHEQYF
D gene: NA; J gene: TRBJ2-7; V gene: TRBV18; clone size: NA; CDR3 DNA: TGTGCCAGCTCACCAGGCCAGGCAATATCCTACGAGCAGTACTTC; CDR3 protein: CASSPGQAISYEQYF
D gene: NA; J gene: TRBJ1-5; V gene: TRBV28; clone size: few; CDR3 DNA: TGTGCCAGCAGTGGGAAGAATCAGCCCCAGCATTTT; CDR3 protein: CASSGKNQPQHF
D gene: NA; J gene: TRBJ2-7; V gene: TRBV6-6; clone size: NA; CDR3 DNA: TGTGCCAGCAACCTCCGGGACCCGGACGAGCAGTACTTC; CDR3 protein: CASNLRDPDEQYF
D gene: NA; J gene: TRBJ2-5; V gene: TRBV5-8; clone size: NA; CDR3 DNA: TGTGCCAGCAGCAAGGGCGGCAGAGGGGAGACCCAGTACTTC; CDR3 protein: CASSKGGRGETQYF
D gene: NA; J gene: TRBJ2-7; V gene: TRBV6-1; clone size: NA; CDR3 DNA: TGTGCCAGCAGTGAAAGGACAGCAATCAACTACGAGCAGTACTTC; CDR3 protein: CASSERTAINYEQYF
D gene: NA; J gene: TRBJ2-1; V gene: TRBV19; clone size: NA; CDR3 DNA: TGTGCCAGTAGTATTCCGGGTACCTCCTACAATGAGCAGTTCTTC; CDR3 protein: CASSIPGTSYNEQFF
D gene: TRBD1; J gene: TRBJ2-7; V gene: TRBV28; clone size: NA; CDR3 DNA: TGTGCCAGCAGTAGACAGGGGAGATTCTACGAGCAGTACTTC; CDR3 protein: CASSRQGRFYEQYF
D gene: TRBD1; J gene: TRBJ1-4; V gene: TRBV27; clone size: NA; CDR3 DNA: TGTGCCAGCGGTGACAGGGGGAGAAATGAAAAACTGTTTTTT; CDR3 protein: CASGDRGRNEKLFF
D gene: NA; J gene: TRBJ1-6; V gene: TRBV27; clone size: once; CDR3 DNA: TGTGCCAGCACTCCGGGAAGATGGGTTGGTTCACCCCTCCACTTT; CDR3 protein: CASTPGRWVGSPLHF
D gene: TRBD1; J gene: TRBJ2-7; V gene: TRBV28; clone size: NA; CDR3 DNA: TGTGCCAGCGGAACAGGGGGCTGGGACTACGAGCAGTACTTC; CDR3 protein: CASGTGGWDYEQYF
D gene: NA; J gene: TRBJ2-7; V gene: TRBV18; clone size: few; CDR3 DNA: TGTGCCAGCTCCACACCCGGCGGGGAGCAGTACTTC; CDR3 protein: CASSTPGGEQYF
D gene: TRBD1; J gene: TRBJ2-7; V gene: TRBV4-1; clone size: NA; CDR3 DNA: TGCGCCAGCAGCCAACTACAGGGGGCCCCCTACGAGCAGTACTTC; CDR3 protein: CASSQLQGAPYEQYF
D gene: NA; J gene: TRBJ2-5; V gene: TRBV2; clone size: NA; CDR3 DNA: TGTGCCAGCAGACCAGGTCTTATGCGGCAGGAGCAGTACTTC; CDR3 protein: CASRPGLMRQEQYF
D gene: NA; J gene: TRBJ2-5; V gene: TRBV14; clone size: NA; CDR3 DNA: TGTGCCAGCAGCCTGGCTGGTGCGACCCAGTACTTC; CDR3 protein: CASSLAGATQYF
D gene: TRBD2; J gene: TRBJ2-7; V gene: TRBV15; clone size: NA; CDR3 DNA: TGTGCCACCAGCAGAGATCAGCGGGAGTTCTCTTACGAGCAGTACTTC; CDR3 protein: CATSRDQREFSYEQYF
D gene: NA; J gene: TRBJ1-5; V gene: TRBV19; clone size: NA; CDR3 DNA: TGTGCCAGTAGTCCCCGAGGAGGGGTGAATTGGCAGCCCCAGCATTTT; CDR3 protein: CASSPRGGVNWQPQHF
D gene: NA; J gene: TRBJ2-7; V gene: TRBV27; clone size: NA; CDR3 DNA: TGTGCCAGCAGTTTTGCACGGAGCGGTTCCTACGAGCAGTACTTC; CDR3 protein: CASSFARSGSYEQYF
D gene: NA; J gene: TRBJ2-5; V gene: TRBV21-1; clone size: NA; CDR3 DNA: TGTGCCAGCAGCAAAGCGCGGCGGGAGGGGTACCAAGAGACCCAGTACTTC; CDR3 protein: CASSKARREGYQETQYF
D gene: TRBD2; J gene: TRBJ2-7; V gene: TRBV4-1; clone size: NA; CDR3 DNA: TGCGCCAGCAGCCGATCCTTAGTGGGCGGGAGTTCGTACGAGCAGTACTTC; CDR3 protein: CASSRSLVGGSSYEQYF
D gene: NA; J gene: TRBJ2-2; V gene: TRBV7-8; clone size: NA; CDR3 DNA: TGTGCCAGCAGCTTAGATCGGGGGTTCCGGGAGCTGTTTTTT; CDR3 protein: CASSLDRGFRELFF
D gene: NA; J gene: TRBJ2-1; V gene: TRBV9; clone size: NA; CDR3 DNA: TGTGCCAGCAGCGGTCCGGGGTGGGGCGAGCAGTTCTTC; CDR3 protein: CASSGPGWGEQFF
D gene: NA; J gene: TRBJ1-3; V gene: TRBV2; clone size: once; CDR3 DNA: TGTGCCAGCAGGCGGGGGTTCTCTGGAAACACCATATATTTT; CDR3 protein: CASRRGFSGNTIYF
D gene: TRBD1; J gene: TRBJ1-6; V gene: TRBV27; clone size: NA; CDR3 DNA: TGTGCCAGCAGTTTATACCCGGGACAGGGATCTTCACCCCTCCACTTT; CDR3 protein: CASSLYPGQGSSPLHF
D gene: NA; J gene: TRBJ2-2; V gene: TRBV7-6; clone size: NA; CDR3 DNA: TGTGCCAGCAGCTTATGGGGGAACACCGGGGAGCTGTTTTTT; CDR3 protein: CASSLWGNTGELFF
D gene: TRBD1; J gene: TRBJ2-7; V gene: TRBV5-1; clone size: NA; CDR3 DNA: TGCGCCAGCAGCTTGGCCGGGACAGGCGGGTCCTACGAGCAGTACTTC; CDR3 protein: CASSLAGTGGSYEQYF
D gene: NA; J gene: TRBJ1-1; V gene: TRBV18; clone size: NA; CDR3 DNA: TGTGCCAGCTCAACAGGTTCTCGTGAAGCTTTCTTT; CDR3 protein: CASSTGSREAFF
D gene: NA; J gene: TRBJ2-3; V gene: TRBV19; clone size: once; CDR3 DNA: TGTGCCAGTAAGAAAGTGTCAGGGCTTAGCACAGATACGCAGTATTTT; CDR3 protein: CASKKVSGLSTDTQYF
D gene: NA; J gene: TRBJ1-5; V gene: TRBV28; clone size: NA; CDR3 DNA: TGTGCCAGCAGAGTCCCCCAACGGCCCCAGCATTTT; CDR3 protein: CASRVPQRPQHF
D gene: NA; J gene: TRBJ2-5; V gene: TRBV5-1; clone size: NA; CDR3 DNA: TGCGCCAGCAGCTTGGCAGGGATTCAAGAGACCCAGTACTTC; CDR3 protein: CASSLAGIQETQYF